These 4 T cell receptor beta chains came from one sample sequenced in a study of T-cell reconstitution after alpha-beta-depleted transplantation in children. The authors prepared the TCRbeta library with unique molecular identifiers. TCRdb processed the PCR reads anew with MiXCR; each CDR3 protein has one entry. The table records hundreds of thousands of distinct CDR3 sequences, about 31% of them present only once. Sequences were derived from PBMCs from the stem cell graft donor, sampled from the stem cell graft. All receptors come from a human donor who donated a stem cell graft to a child with aplastic anemia.

V usage is TRBV30 and J usage is TRBJ1-4; D is unclear. CDR3 length: 14 residues. V was cut by 3 bases and J by 0 bases, with 8 bases left in between. The germline gives CDR1 GTSNPN, CDR2 SVGIG (reference sequence). The CDR3 DNA reads as TGTGCCTGGAGACAAAGTGCAACTAATGAAAAACTGTTTTTT. This translates into CAWRQSATNEKLFF.

This clonotype was observed a handful of times. The rearrangement uses TRBV4-3 and TRBJ2-1; TRBD1 matches 9 bases. The germline V gene encodes CDR1 LGHNA and CDR2 YSLEER. V was clipped by 3 bases and J by 7 bases; unmatched bases: 10. The CDR3 runs to 16 residues. DNA for the CDR3: TGCGCCAGCAGCCAGGACAGGGGCACTATCGTAAATGAGCAGTTCTTC. Amino acid sequence: CASSQDRGTIVNEQFF.

This clonotype was detected a few times. The rearrangement uses TRBV20-1 and TRBJ2-1; 10 bases map to TRBD2. The CDR3 loop spans 13 amino acids. The junction had 4 bases not matched to a gene; V was cut back by 4 bases and J by 7 bases. CDR1 is DFQATT and CDR2 is SNEGSKA in the germline V gene (reference sequence). CDR3 DNA: TGCAGTGCTACTAGCGGGAGTAAAAATGAGCAGTTCTTC. Protein: CSATSGSKNEQFF.

The chain carries TRBV5-1 and TRBJ2-2, with D perhaps matching TRBD2 (6 bases). The V end lost 0 bases, the J end lost 4 bases, and 7 bases lay between the germline ends. This CDR3 has 14 residues. The V gene's germline CDR1 is SGHRS and CDR2 YFSETQ. The CDR3 loop reads CASSLERATGELFF. In nucleotides, the CDR3 is TGCGCCAGCAGCTTGGAGCGGGCCACCGGGGAGCTGTTTTTT.